This T cell receptor beta chain derives from a study of beta chain features in type 1 diabetes listed by TCRdb under 2018. Study-level background: Mean age, gender distribution, total cell number and subset yield did not differ between patients and healthy donors. A total of 107,917,701 sorted cells were examined across all samples, and a strong correlation was observed between cell number per subset and RNA yield. In the study, recently diagnosed type 1 diabetes patients and matched healthy donors were compared on the TCRB repertoires of their sorted circulating CD4+ T cell subsets. Regulatory and stem cell-like memory subsets were obtained from only 8 patients and about 8 healthy donors, while naive and central memory subsets were obtained from all 30 or so donors.

A single peripheral blood draw of about 116 mL on average was collected from each donor into heparinised tubes. Naive, central memory, regulatory and stem cell-like memory CD4+ T cells were sorted on a BD FACSAria II using a panel including CD45RO, CCR7, CD25, CD127, CD95 and CD27. A purity above 95% was achieved for all sorted populations. Right away, PBMCs were isolated by Lymphoprep density gradient centrifugation and were stained directly, with no culture step. To minimize batch effects, samples were stained and sorted in pairs, one healthy donor with one patient per experiment. The research as a whole found: A moderate but significant shortening of TCRB CDR3 length was observed in type 1 diabetes patients in all four CD4+ subsets. Because cDNA was sequenced instead of genomic DNA, highly expressing activated cells could be over-represented, though the groups showed no difference in activation or CD3 levels. At VDJ recombination sites, type 1 diabetes patients had fewer insertions and more deleted nucleotides, which implies abnormalities in thymic rearrangement. The naive, central memory and regulatory TCRB repertoires appeared to resemble one another more closely among patients than among healthy donors. Shorter templates might be favored by PCR, yet because patient and control samples were amplified and corrected together, any such skew would affect both groups equally. Only small numbers of individuals were included in the HLA sub-analyses, which left unresolved whether HLA type had any influence on TCRB rearrangement.

Trimming leaves V shorter by 6 bases and J shorter by 7 bases, with the junction holding 11 bases beyond the gene matches. CDR1 and CDR2, per the germline V gene, are SGHVS and FNYEAQ. The CDR3 contains 15 residues, cysteine and phenylalanine counted. Only the CDR3 DNA is retained, 45 bases long and in frame from the first base. Details on this clone: The antigen it binds to is not known. There are no base qualities to consult, and no much larger clone falls within one base.

The High Capacity cDNA Reverse Transcription Kit was used to reverse transcribe all of the isolated RNA, meaning that expressed TCRB transcripts were what got sequenced. Naive, central memory and regulatory T cell samples underwent deep immunoSEQ sequencing, averaging around 3.6 million total reads per sample. After sorted cells were lysed in RLT buffer, RNA was extracted with DNase-treated RNeasy Micro or Mini kits, with the choice depending on cell number. To prevent cross-contamination, each cell subset was processed individually, whereas patient and healthy donor samples were processed jointly. TCRB sequences were amplified from cDNA with the immunoSEQ multiplex PCR, producing 87-bp fragments spanning the CDR3 region. Sequencing of the amplicons was done on the Illumina HiSeq platform. Per the source publication's procedure: Synthetic template baselines were used to correct PCR bias computationally, reads within Hamming distance 2 were collapsed together, and singletons that could not be merged were discarded. Reads were aligned against IMGT to assign V, D and J genes, CDR3 length and insertions or deletions at six rearrangement sites. Within each subset, clonotype counts were normalized to sorted cell number, and only after that were true diversity and Gini coefficients computed with the tcR R package. The overlap coefficient, calculated on TCRB nucleotide sequences, was used to quantify repertoire sharing. As stored in TCRdb, this immuneACCESS dataset retains in-frame rearrangements with V and J assigned. A fraction of the clones does not appear; measured against another copy, unresolved V genes explain less than half of the discrepancy, and the remainder lacks a known reason. That table furnishes V, J and clone size, whereas the DNA furnished D and trimming. This sample is represented by some 190,000 clones; 7% to 9% of them were singletons. 0.5% of the sample is held by the ten biggest clonotypes.

In this chain, TRBV7-6 is recombined with TRBJ1-4; TRBD1 matches 7 bases in the middle. This TCR was recovered from a man younger than 30 with type 1 diabetes. The sequencing input was central memory CD4+ T cells from blood. The CDR3 sequence is CASSLNRGSLEKLFF. The nucleotide sequence is TGTGCCAGCAGTTTAAACAGGGGTTCTCTTGAAAAACTGTTTTTT. When the CDR3 is completed using the reference TRBV7-6 and TRBJ1-4 genes on either side, the full variable domain is GAGVSQSPRYKVTKRGQDVALRCDPISGHVSLYWYRQALGQGPEFLTYFNYEAQQDKSGLPNDRFSAERPEGSISTLTIQRTEQRDSAMYRCASSLNRGSLEKLFFGSGTQLSVL.